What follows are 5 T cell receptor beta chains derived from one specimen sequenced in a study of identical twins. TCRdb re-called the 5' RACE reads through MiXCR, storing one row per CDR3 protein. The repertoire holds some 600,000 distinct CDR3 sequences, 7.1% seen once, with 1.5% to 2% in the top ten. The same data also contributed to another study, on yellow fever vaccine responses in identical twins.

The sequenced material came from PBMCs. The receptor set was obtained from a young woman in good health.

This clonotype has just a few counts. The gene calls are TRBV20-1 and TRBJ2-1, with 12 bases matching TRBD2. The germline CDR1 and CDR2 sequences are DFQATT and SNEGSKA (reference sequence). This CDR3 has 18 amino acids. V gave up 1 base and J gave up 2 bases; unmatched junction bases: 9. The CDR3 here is CSARGITSGGPPYNEQFF. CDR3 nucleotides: TGCAGTGCTAGAGGCATAACTAGCGGGGGGCCCCCCTACAATGAGCAGTTCTTC.

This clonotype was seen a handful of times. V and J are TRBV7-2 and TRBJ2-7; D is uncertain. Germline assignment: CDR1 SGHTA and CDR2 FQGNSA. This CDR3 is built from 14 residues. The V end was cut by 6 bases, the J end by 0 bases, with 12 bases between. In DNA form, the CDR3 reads TGTGCCAGCAGACCCACGGCCCACTCCTACGAGCAGTACTTC. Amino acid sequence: CASRPTAHSYEQYF.

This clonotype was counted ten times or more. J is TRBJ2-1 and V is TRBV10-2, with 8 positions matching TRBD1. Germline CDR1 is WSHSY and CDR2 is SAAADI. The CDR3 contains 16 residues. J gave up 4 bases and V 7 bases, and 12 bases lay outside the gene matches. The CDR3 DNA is TGCGCCAGCAACGATTTGGGGACAGGACCTTACAATGAGCAGTTCTTC. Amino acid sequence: CASNDLGTGPYNEQFF.

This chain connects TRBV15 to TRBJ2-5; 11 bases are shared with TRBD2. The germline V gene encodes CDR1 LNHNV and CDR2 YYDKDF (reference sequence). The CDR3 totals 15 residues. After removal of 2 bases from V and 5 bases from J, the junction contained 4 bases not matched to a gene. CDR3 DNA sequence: TGTGCCACCAGCAGAATACTAGCGGGAGCTGAGACCCAGTACTTC. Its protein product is CATSRILAGAETQYF.

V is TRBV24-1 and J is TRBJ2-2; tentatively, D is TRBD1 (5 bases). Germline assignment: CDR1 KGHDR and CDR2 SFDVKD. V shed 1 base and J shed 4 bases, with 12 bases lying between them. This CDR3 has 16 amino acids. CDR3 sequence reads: CATSDFSDSLTGELFF. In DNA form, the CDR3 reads TGTGCCACCAGTGATTTCAGTGACAGCCTCACCGGGGAGCTGTTTTTT.